Presented here are 8 T cell receptor beta chains from one specimen sequenced in a study of identical twins (dated by TCRdb to 2015 to 2016). Receptor amplification or capture employed 5' RACE. Sequenced using an Illumina HiSeq 2000. The public sequencing data were trimmed at Q25 with fastp and processed into clonotypes with MiXCR by TCRdb, which kept only in-frame beta chains. All rows with the same CDR3 protein become a single entry with the most common DNA and genes. The table for this sample lists some 500,000 distinct CDR3 sequences; 9% to 10% of them were counted only once. The ten largest clones take up 3% of the sample. These data were likewise used in another study, on yellow fever vaccine responses in identical twins.

The sample taken for sequencing was PBMCs. These receptors all come from a woman aged 18-30 years in good health.

This clonotype turned up a few times. V usage is TRBV18 and J usage is TRBJ2-7, with no clear D. CDR3 length: 15 residues. V lost 3 bases and J lost 7, with 19 bases in between. Germline V gives CDR1 KGHSH, CDR2 LQKENI. CDR3 residues: CASSPSVGERGEQYF. CDR3 bases: TGTGCCAGCTCACCGAGCGTTGGGGAACGTGGAGAGCAGTACTTC. Together with reference TRBV18 and TRBJ2-7, the CDR3 gives the full variable domain: NAGVMQNPRHLVRRRGQEARLRCSPMKGHSHVYWYRQLPEEGLKFMVYLQKENIIDESGMPKERFSAEFPKEGPSILRIQQVVRGDSAAYFCASSPSVGERGEQYFGPGTRLTVT.

Many counts were recorded for this clonotype. The chain is built from TRBV7-2 and TRBJ2-3; tentatively, D is TRBD1 or TRBD2 (5 bases each). The CDR3 extends over 16 amino acids. CDR1 and CDR2 from the germline V gene are SGHTA and FQGNSA. Between the trimmed V and J ends, which lost 4 bases and 2 bases, there was a span of 16 bases. CDR3 protein: CASSSEAGALTDTQYF. CDR3 nucleotides: TGTGCCAGCAGCTCCGAGGCCGGGGCTCTCACAGATACGCAGTATTTT.

Details on this clonotype: The junction shows a germline mismatch at one end, possibly a read error. This chain uses TRBV4-1 with TRBJ2-1, with 9 bases lining up with TRBD1. This CDR3 contains 15 residues. CDR1 and CDR2 (germline): MGHRA, YSYEKL. Written as DNA, the CDR3 is TGCGCCACCAGCCATCTCAAGGGACAGGGCTATGAGCAGTTCTTC. Protein: CATSHLKGQGYEQFF.

This clonotype was detected ten times or more. The V and J genes are TRBV6-2 or TRBV6-3 and TRBJ2-7; 7 nucleotides agree with TRBD1. J lost 6 bases, V lost 0 bases, and 5 bases had no gene match. The CDR3 has 14 amino acids. The germline V gene encodes CDR1 MNHEY and CDR2 SVGEGT. CDR3 in amino acids: CASSYSTGIGEQYF. The CDR3 DNA follows: TGTGCCAGCAGTTACTCGACAGGGATCGGCGAGCAGTACTTC.

This clonotype was recorded many times. V is TRBV12-3 or TRBV12-4 and J is TRBJ2-1, with 12 bases identical to TRBD2. The CDR3 runs 16 residues. Trimming at V came to 3 bases and at J to 6 bases, leaving 6 bases not matched to a gene. This chain's CDR3 is CASSFSSSGRGNEQFF. CDR3 nucleotides: TGTGCCAGCAGTTTCTCCTCTAGCGGGAGGGGCAATGAGCAGTTCTTC.

This clonotype occurred many times. This chain connects TRBV6-5 to TRBJ2-3; tentatively, D is TRBD1 (6 bases). Trimming shortened V by 2 bases and J by 0 bases, and 15 bases separated the two germline ends. This CDR3 contains 17 residues. Germline V lookup: CDR1 MNHEY, CDR2 SVGAGI. In DNA, the CDR3 is TGTGCCAGCAGTTACGGCCGACAGGCCGCTAGCACAGATACGCAGTATTTT. Protein sequence: CASSYGRQAASTDTQYF.

This clonotype was found a few times. The chain couples TRBV5-1 to TRBJ1-1, with no clear D. This CDR3 is built from 12 residues. V was pared by 0 bases and J by 7 bases, with 7 bases between. Germline CDR1 and CDR2: SGHRS and YFSETQ. The CDR3 protein is CASSLGTDEAFF. The CDR3 nucleotides read TGCGCCAGCAGCTTGGGGACGGATGAAGCTTTCTTT.

This clonotype has just one count. The rearrangement links TRBV20-1 to TRBJ2-1, with 10 bases lining up with TRBD2. The CDR3 has 14 amino acids. The germline gives CDR1 DFQATT, CDR2 SNEGSKA (reference sequence). After removal of 0 bases from V and 11 bases from J, the junction contained 7 bases not matched to a gene. CDR3 sequence (DNA): TGCAGTGCTAGAGATGTGCTAGCGGGGGACCAGCAGTTCTTC. Translated: CSARDVLAGDQQFF.